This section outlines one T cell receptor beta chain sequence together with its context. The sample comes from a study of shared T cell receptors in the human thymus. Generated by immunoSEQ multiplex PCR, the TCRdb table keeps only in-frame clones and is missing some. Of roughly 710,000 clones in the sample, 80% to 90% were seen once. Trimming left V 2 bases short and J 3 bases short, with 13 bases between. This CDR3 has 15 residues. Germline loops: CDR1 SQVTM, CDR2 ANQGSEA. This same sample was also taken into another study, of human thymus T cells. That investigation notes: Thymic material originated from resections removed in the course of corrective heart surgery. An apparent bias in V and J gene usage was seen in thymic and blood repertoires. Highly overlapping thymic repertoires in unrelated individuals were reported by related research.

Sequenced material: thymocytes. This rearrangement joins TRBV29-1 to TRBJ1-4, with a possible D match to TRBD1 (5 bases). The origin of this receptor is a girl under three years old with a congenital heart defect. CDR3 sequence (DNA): TGCAGCGTTGAAATCGGGCAGGGTCCTAATGAAAAACTGTTTTTT. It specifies CSVEIGQGPNEKLFF. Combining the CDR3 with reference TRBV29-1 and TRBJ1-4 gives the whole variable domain SAVISQKPSRDICQRGTSLTIQCQVDSQVTMMFWYRQQPGQSLTLIATANQGSEATYESGFVIDKFPISRPNLTFSTLTVSNMSPEDSSIYLCSVEIGQGPNEKLFFGSGTQLSVL.